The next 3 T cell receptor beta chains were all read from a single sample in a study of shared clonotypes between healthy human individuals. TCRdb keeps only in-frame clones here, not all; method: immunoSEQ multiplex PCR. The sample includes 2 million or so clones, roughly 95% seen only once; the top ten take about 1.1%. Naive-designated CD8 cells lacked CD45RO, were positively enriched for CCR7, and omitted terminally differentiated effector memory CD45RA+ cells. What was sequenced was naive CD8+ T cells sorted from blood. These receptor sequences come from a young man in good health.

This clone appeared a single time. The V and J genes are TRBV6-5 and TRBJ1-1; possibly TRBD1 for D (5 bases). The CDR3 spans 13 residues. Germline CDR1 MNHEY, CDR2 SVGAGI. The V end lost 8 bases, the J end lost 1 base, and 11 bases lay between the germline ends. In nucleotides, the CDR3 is TGTGCCAGCGCCGACAGCTGGAACACTGAAGCTTTCTTT. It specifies CASADSWNTEAFF.

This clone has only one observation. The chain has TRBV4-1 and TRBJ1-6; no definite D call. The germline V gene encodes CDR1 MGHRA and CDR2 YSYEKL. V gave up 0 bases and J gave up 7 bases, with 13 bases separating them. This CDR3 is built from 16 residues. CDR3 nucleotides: TGCGCCAGCAGCCAAGAAGGGAACCAACAGAATTCACCCCTCCACTTT. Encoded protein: CASSQEGNQQNSPLHF.

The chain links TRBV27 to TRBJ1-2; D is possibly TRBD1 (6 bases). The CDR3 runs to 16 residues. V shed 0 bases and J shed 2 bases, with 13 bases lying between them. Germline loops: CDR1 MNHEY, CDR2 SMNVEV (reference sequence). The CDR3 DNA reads TGTGCCAGCAGTTTATCCCCCGGGACACCAAACTATGGCTACACCTTC. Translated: CASSLSPGTPNYGYTF.